The next 19 T cell receptor beta chains were all read from a single sample in a study of T cell responses to AZD1222 COVID-19 vaccine. Generated by immunoSEQ multiplex PCR, the TCRdb table keeps only in-frame clones and is missing some. The table lists tens of thousands of clones, about 88% of them singletons. Sample: peripheral blood, taken on day 0 of AZD1222 vaccination. Every receptor here comes from an adult in good health.

V usage is TRBV12-3 or TRBV12-4 and J usage is TRBJ2-1; D possibly uses TRBD1 or TRBD2 (6 bases each). Trimming removed 8 bases from V and 8 bases from J, with 16 bases in between. The CDR3 extends over 13 amino acids. CDR3 loop: CASARIRGDEQFF. CDR3 sequence (DNA): TGTGCCAGCGCAAGAATTAGGGGGGATGAGCAGTTCTTC.

The CDR3 DNA reads as TGTGCCAGCAGCTTAGGGGAGAATTCACCCCTCCACTTT. Translating gives CASSLGENSPLHF. This chain joins TRBV11-2 and TRBJ1-6; D is uncertain. Per germline, CDR1 SGHAT and CDR2 FQNNGV. This CDR3 spans 13 amino acids. Trimming shortened V by 1 base and J by 7 bases, and 5 bases separated the two germline ends.

This chain connects TRBV19 to TRBJ1-6; D remains unclear. This CDR3 has 15 residues. CDR1 and CDR2 (germline): LNHDA, SQIVND (reference sequence). The ends were cut back, 4 bases at V and 10 bases at J, with 17 bases in the middle. CDR3 loop: CASSKSLGLRSPLHF. The CDR3 DNA sequence: TGTGCCAGTAGTAAAAGTCTGGGTCTCCGGTCACCCCTCCACTTT.

This chain connects TRBV2 to TRBJ1-3; tentatively, D is TRBD1 (5 bases). V lost 8 bases and J 0 bases, leaving 8 bases between the germline ends. Looked up from germline, CDR1 is SNHLY and CDR2 is FYNNEI. CDR3 length: 13 residues. CDR3 sequence: CASVGGSGNTIYF. The CDR3 DNA sequence: TGTGCCAGCGTCGGGGGCTCTGGAAACACCATATATTTT.

The chain is built from TRBV14 and TRBJ1-6; TRBD1 might be the D (5 bases). V was shortened by 0 bases and J by 8 bases, with 5 bases between the two germline ends. In germline, CDR1 is SGHDN, CDR2 FVKESK. CDR3 length equals 13 residues. DNA for the CDR3: TGTGCCAGCAGCCAAGAGGGGGATTCACCCCTCCACTTT. As protein: CASSQEGDSPLHF.

The V call is TRBV5-1, the J call TRBJ2-5; 9 bases fit TRBD1. From germline, CDR1 is SGHRS and CDR2 YFSETQ. J was trimmed by 5 bases and V by 4 bases; bases with no gene match: 3. The CDR3 has 13 residues. The CDR3 DNA follows: TGCGCCAGCAGCGGCGGACAGGGGGAGACCCAGTACTTC. Protein product: CASSGGQGETQYF.

The chain combines TRBV7-9 with TRBJ1-3; 9 bases map to TRBD1. This CDR3 region has 15 residues. The germline V gene has CDR1 SEHNR and CDR2 FQNEAQ (reference sequence). V shed 5 bases, J shed 5 bases, and the junction held 7 bases outside the gene matches. The CDR3 region is CASSPAGTGRNTIYF. CDR3 in DNA: TGTGCCAGCAGCCCCGCGGGGACAGGGAGAAACACCATATATTTT.

This sequence joins TRBV5-1 and TRBJ2-5, with 8 nucleotides matching TRBD1. V trimming: 4 bases; J trimming: 5 bases; junction bases outside the gene matches: 10. Germline V gene data show CDR1 as SGHRS and CDR2 as YFSETQ. The CDR3 runs 15 residues. As DNA, the CDR3 is TGCGCCAGCAGCGAGACGACAGGGGCCCGCGAGACCCAGTACTTC. This encodes CASSETTGARETQYF.

This chain uses TRBV6-1 with TRBJ1-4; D is unresolved. CDR1 and CDR2 from the germline V gene are MNHNS and SASEGT. V was cut by 0 bases and J by 0 bases, with 5 bases left in between. The CDR3 totals 15 residues. CDR3 residues: CASSEASATNEKLFF. As DNA, the CDR3 is TGTGCCAGCAGTGAAGCAAGTGCAACTAATGAAAAACTGTTTTTT.

This chain connects TRBV3-1 (or the pseudogene TRBV3-2) to TRBJ1-1; D is unresolved. Germline CDR1 LGHDT, CDR2 YNNKEL (reference sequence). Trimming shortened V by 1 base and J by 0 bases, and 9 bases separated the two germline ends. The CDR3 consists of 15 residues. The chain's CDR3 is CASSQGPDMNTEAFF. DNA of the CDR3: TGTGCCAGCAGCCAAGGTCCCGATATGAACACTGAAGCTTTCTTT.

The J gene is TRBJ1-1, the V gene TRBV12-3 or TRBV12-4; possible D gene TRBD1, 5 bases. CDR3 length equals 11 residues. Between the trimmed V and J ends, which lost 5 bases and 8 bases, there was a span of 9 bases. CDR3 nucleotide sequence: TGTGCCAGCAGTCAGACAGCGGAAGCTTTCTTT. It translates to CASSQTAEAFF.

The count of this clone is one. The J gene is TRBJ1-2, the V gene TRBV11-2; D not certain. The V end was cut by 4 bases, the J end by 4 bases, with 10 bases between. Germline values: CDR1 SGHAT, CDR2 FQNNGV. This CDR3 spans 13 amino acids. DNA of the CDR3: TGTGCCAGCAGCTCTAACTTAATCTATGGCTACACCTTC. As protein: CASSSNLIYGYTF. Combining the CDR3 with reference TRBV11-2 and TRBJ1-2 gives the whole variable domain EAGVAQSPRYKIIEKRQSVAFWCNPISGHATLYWYQQILGQGPKLLIQFQNNGVVDDSQLPKDRFSAERLKGVDSTLKIQPAKLEDSAVYLCASSSNLIYGYTFGSGTRLTVV.

The chain is built from TRBV9 and TRBJ2-3; D gene unclear. CDR3 size: 15 residues. Germline V gene data show CDR1 as SGDLS and CDR2 as YYNGEE. The V and J ends lost 4 bases and 0 bases respectively, with 12 bases between them. The CDR3 region has the DNA TGTGCCAGCAGCCCCGTGGGTTCTAGCACAGATACGCAGTATTTT. This sequence encodes CASSPVGSSTDTQYF.

The gene calls are TRBV27 and TRBJ1-4, with 8 bases lining up with TRBD1. J lost 4 bases, V lost 8 bases, and 6 bases had no gene match. Germline CDR1 MNHEY, CDR2 SMNVEV (reference sequence). This CDR3 has 14 amino acids. Written as DNA, the CDR3 is TGTGCCAGCGGTTCGGACAGGGATAATGAAAAACTGTTTTTT. This encodes CASGSDRDNEKLFF.

The V and J genes are TRBV19 and TRBJ1-5; 9 bases map to TRBD1. With 6 bases clipped from V and 3 bases from J, the junction kept 6 bases outside the gene matches. CDR3 length equals 15 residues. Germline lookup yields CDR1 LNHDA and CDR2 SQIVND (reference sequence). CDR3 sequence (DNA): TGTGCCAGTAGAAACAGGGGGCAGGACAATCAGCCCCAGCATTTT. Translation: CASRNRGQDNQPQHF. The whole variable domain, remainder taken from reference TRBV19 and TRBJ1-5, is DGGITQSPKYLFRKEGQNVTLSCEQNLNHDAMYWYRQDPGQGLRLIYYSQIVNDFQKGDIAEGYSVSREKKESFPLTVTSAQKNPTAFYLCASRNRGQDNQPQHFGDGTRLSIL.

The chain is built from TRBV10-3 and TRBJ2-3; D is perhaps TRBD1 (5 bases). The CDR3 is 17 amino acids. Trimming stripped 6 bases from V and 6 bases from J, with 25 bases between. Germline loops: CDR1 ENHRY, CDR2 SYGVKD. The CDR3 loop reads CAIRPTTPGPSYDTQYF. In nucleotides, the CDR3 is TGTGCCATCAGACCAACCACCCCAGGGCCCTCATATGATACGCAGTATTTT.

The rearrangement uses TRBV3-1 (or the pseudogene TRBV3-2) and TRBJ1-6; the match to TRBD1 covers 8 bases. This CDR3 contains 13 residues. The V and J ends lost 3 bases and 14 bases, in that order; junction bases with no gene match: 6. CDR1 is LGHDT and CDR2 is YNNKEL in the germline V gene (reference sequence). CDR3 in amino acids: CASSQDRVLALHF. CDR3 DNA: TGTGCCAGCAGCCAGGACAGGGTTCTGGCCCTCCACTTT.

The chain links TRBV2 to TRBJ2-1; 7 positions agree with TRBD2. From germline, CDR1 is SNHLY and CDR2 FYNNEI. The CDR3 covers 13 residues. With V trimmed by 2 bases and J by 10 bases, 5 bases remained unmatched. The CDR3 DNA is TGTGCCAGCAGTGAACCTGCCGGGGGGGAGCAGTTCTTC. Amino acids: CASSEPAGGEQFF.

CDR3: CAIEDRLKKETQYF. CDR3 in DNA: TGTGCCATCGAGGACAGATTAAAAAAAGAGACCCAGTACTTC. This chain connects TRBV7-9 to TRBJ2-5; D may be TRBD1 (6 bases). Per germline, CDR1 SEHNR and CDR2 FQNEAQ (reference sequence). Trimming took 10 bases from V and 3 from J, leaving 18 bases between them. This CDR3 region has 14 residues.